These 30 T cell receptor beta chains were all obtained from the same sample, sequenced in a study of T cell changes during pregnancy in multiple sclerosis. The method was immunoSEQ multiplex PCR; TCRdb's version includes in-frame clones alone and lacks a portion of them. The sample has about 70,000 clones; 92% are singletons. Sequenced here: peripheral blood, sampled before pregnancy. The receptors come from a female donor with multiple sclerosis, enrolled in a pregnancy study.

This clone appeared once. The chain has TRBV15 and TRBJ2-5, with 13 positions matching TRBD2. This CDR3 is built from 16 residues. Losses at the gene ends were 3 bases for V and 3 bases for J; bases not matched to a gene: 4. Per the germline V gene, CDR1 is LNHNV and CDR2 is YYDKDF (reference sequence). CDR3 nucleotides: TGTGCCACCAGCAGTGGGACTAGCGGGATCAAAGAGACCCAGTACTTC. It yields the protein CATSSGTSGIKETQYF.

V usage is TRBV18 and J usage is TRBJ1-3, with 9 bases matching TRBD1. The CDR3 has 15 amino acids. Germline V gene sequence: CDR1 KGHSH, CDR2 LQKENI. The V and J ends lost 3 bases and 5 bases, in that order; junction bases with no gene match: 5. This CDR3 is CASSPPGQGRNTIYF. For the CDR3, the DNA is TGTGCCAGCTCACCGCCGGGACAGGGAAGAAACACCATATATTTT.

The chain uses TRBV6-1 and TRBJ2-7; the match to TRBD1 covers 7 bases. This CDR3 is built from 16 residues. Germline values: CDR1 MNHNS, CDR2 SASEGT. V was clipped by 1 base and J by 5 bases; unmatched bases: 11. Here the CDR3 reads CASSEGPYKGAHEQYF. DNA for the CDR3: TGTGCCAGCAGTGAAGGTCCGTATAAGGGGGCGCACGAGCAGTACTTC.

This clone showed up just once. The CDR3 DNA is TGTGCCAGTAGTAATCACAGGGGAGTCTACGAGCAGTACTTC. It is translated as CASSNHRGVYEQYF. The chain is built from TRBV19 and TRBJ2-7; 7 nucleotides match TRBD1. V was pared by 4 bases and J by 3 bases, with 6 bases of the junction left unmatched. The CDR3 runs 14 residues. The germline V gene has CDR1 LNHDA and CDR2 SQIVND (reference sequence). Full variable domain (remainder filled in from reference TRBV19 and TRBJ2-7): DGGITQSPKYLFRKEGQNVTLSCEQNLNHDAMYWYRQDPGQGLRLIYYSQIVNDFQKGDIAEGYSVSREKKESFPLTVTSAQKNPTAFYLCASSNHRGVYEQYFGPGTRLTVT.

This sequence joins TRBV6-1 and TRBJ2-1; a weak D match, TRBD1 (5 bases). Germline lookup yields CDR1 MNHNS and CDR2 SASEGT. This CDR3 has 15 amino acids. With 11 bases removed from V and 6 bases from J, the gap between germline ends came to 23 bases. The DNA for the CDR3 is TGTGCCGGGGCCGAAGCGTCCCTAAAGAGCAATGAGCAGTTCTTC. Its translation is CAGAEASLKSNEQFF.

The chain uses TRBV7-3 and TRBJ2-2, with TRBD2 matching over 9 bases. Unmatched junction bases numbered 12, after V lost 4 bases and J lost 6 bases. Per germline, CDR1 SGHTA and CDR2 FQGTGA. The CDR3 consists of 17 residues. The CDR3 coding sequence is TGTGCCAGCAGCTCGACCCCCTTAGCGGGAGTTTCCGGGGAGCTGTTTTTT. Protein sequence: CASSSTPLAGVSGELFF.

V and J are TRBV2 and TRBJ1-4; D is unresolved. Trimming left V 6 bases short and J 0 bases short, with 11 bases between. The length of the CDR3 is 15 residues. Germline V gene data show CDR1 as SNHLY and CDR2 as FYNNEI. Here the CDR3 reads CASRAYSSTNEKLFF. CDR3 nucleotide sequence: TGTGCCAGCAGGGCATACAGTTCAACTAATGAAAAACTGTTTTTT.

This chain connects TRBV4-2 to TRBJ2-2; no clear D. CDR3 size: 13 residues. CDR1 is LGHNA and CDR2 is YNFKEQ in the germline V gene. V was cut by 0 bases and J by 6 bases, with 5 bases left in between. DNA of the CDR3: TGTGCCAGCAGCCAAGATGGGCCCGGGGAGCTGTTTTTT. It is translated as CASSQDGPGELFF.

This clone was observed a single time. This chain connects TRBV6-5 to TRBJ1-4; D gene unclear. This CDR3 has 14 residues. CDR1 is MNHEY and CDR2 is SVGAGI in the germline V gene. Trimming removed 5 bases at V and 1 base at J, with 8 bases between. This chain's CDR3 is CASSTTGTNEKLFF. The CDR3 DNA is TGTGCCAGCAGTACGACGGGAACTAATGAAAAACTGTTTTTT.

This sequence joins TRBV28 and TRBJ2-2, with D possibly being TRBD2 (5 bases). The germline V gene has CDR1 MDHEN and CDR2 SYDVKM. V lost 5 bases and J 5 bases, leaving 12 bases between the germline ends. This CDR3 comprises 14 residues. The CDR3 region has the DNA TGTGCCAGCAGTCCCCCAACTAGAACCGGGGAGCTGTTTTTT. It codes for CASSPPTRTGELFF.

The chain recombines TRBV2 with TRBJ2-5; D not resolved. Germline-derived CDR1 and CDR2 are SNHLY and FYNNEI. V was cut by 0 bases and J by 3 bases, with 14 bases left in between. The CDR3 length is 16 residues. CDR3 sequence (DNA): TGTGCCAGCAGTGAAGCACAACAGCTTGGAAAAGAGACCCAGTACTTC. Its protein is CASSEAQQLGKETQYF.

This rearrangement joins TRBV18 to TRBJ2-5, with a tentative D call TRBD1 (5 bases). The V end was cut by 4 bases, the J end by 2 bases, with 11 bases between. The CDR3 consists of 14 residues. Germline assignment: CDR1 KGHSH and CDR2 LQKENI. As DNA, the CDR3 is TGTGCCAGCTCACGAGACAAGGGGCAAGAGACCCAGTACTTC. Translated: CASSRDKGQETQYF.

The chain joins TRBV4-3 to TRBJ2-7; D not resolved. V gave up 4 bases and J gave up 3 bases, with 10 bases separating them. Germline CDR1 is LGHNA and CDR2 is YSLEER. The CDR3 length is 13 residues. The CDR3 region has the DNA TGCGCCAGCAGCCTCATGCCCAGCTACGAGCAGTACTTC. It translates to CASSLMPSYEQYF.

This chain connects TRBV5-5 to TRBJ1-2; D gene uncertain. Deletions cut 0 bases from V and 7 bases from J, with 10 bases between. This CDR3 is 13 amino acids long. Germline lookup yields CDR1 SGHKS and CDR2 YYEKEE (reference sequence). The CDR3 bases are TGTGCCAGCAGCTTGGCCCCGGGTAGTGGCTACACCTTC. Translation: CASSLAPGSGYTF.

The chain joins TRBV4-3 to TRBJ2-1; 7 bases align to TRBD2. This CDR3 region has 18 residues. CDR1 and CDR2 from the germline V gene are LGHNA and YSLEER. V lost 2 bases, J lost 0 bases, and 10 bases stayed unmatched. CDR3 nucleotide sequence: TGCGCCAGCAGCCAAAGGGGTGGCGGGAGTCTCTCCTACAATGAGCAGTTCTTC. This codes for CASSQRGGGSLSYNEQFF.

This chain uses TRBV9 with TRBJ2-3; the D gene is possibly TRBD1 (5 bases). CDR1 is SGDLS, CDR2 YYNGEE, per germline. V lost 0 bases and J 5 bases, leaving 16 bases between the germline ends. The CDR3 has 16 amino acids. The chain's CDR3 is CASSVAARGLEDTQYF. The CDR3, as DNA: TGTGCCAGCAGCGTAGCGGCTAGGGGCCTTGAAGATACGCAGTATTTT.

The V gene is TRBV29-1, the J gene TRBJ2-2; TRBD2 agrees at 14 bases. This CDR3 region has 18 residues. V was clipped by 5 bases and J by 5 bases; unmatched bases: 13. Per the germline V gene, CDR1 is SQVTM and CDR2 is ANQGSEA. CDR3 in amino acids: CSVSGLAGGTQGTGELFF. The DNA for the CDR3 is TGCAGCGTTTCCGGACTAGCGGGAGGCACCCAGGGGACCGGGGAGCTGTTTTTT.

The chain uses TRBV28 and TRBJ2-7, with 13 bases matching TRBD2. CDR1 MDHEN and CDR2 SYDVKM come from the germline V gene. The CDR3 totals 15 residues. The V segment lost 3 bases and the J segment 2 bases; nucleotides outside the gene matches: 1. As DNA, the CDR3 is TGTGCCAGCAGTTTCACTAGCGGGAGGGCCTACGAGCAGTACTTC. Its translation: CASSFTSGRAYEQYF.

The gene calls are TRBV7-3 and TRBJ2-2, with D possibly TRBD1 on 5 matching bases. V lost 5 bases and J 5 bases, leaving 9 bases between the germline ends. Germline assignment: CDR1 SGHTA and CDR2 FQGTGA. The CDR3 consists of 13 residues. The CDR3 sequence: CASSNQGTGELFF. The CDR3 region has the DNA TGTGCCAGCAGCAATCAGGGAACCGGGGAGCTGTTTTTT.

The chain employs TRBV9 and TRBJ2-3; 7 nucleotides line up with TRBD1. Trimming removed 0 bases from V and 4 bases from J; junction bases left unmatched: 5. Germline CDR1 reads SGDLS; CDR2 reads YYNGEE. The CDR3 totals 15 residues. CDR3 residues: CASSVAGTAADTQYF. For the CDR3, the DNA is TGTGCCAGCAGCGTAGCTGGGACAGCCGCAGATACGCAGTATTTT. The full variable domain, in which reference TRBV9 and TRBJ2-3 provide the parts outside the CDR3, is DSGVTQTPKHLITATGQRVTLRCSPRSGDLSVYWYQQSLDQGLQFLIQYYNGEERAKGNILERFSAQQFPDLHSELNLSSLELGDSALYFCASSVAGTAADTQYFGPGTRLTVL.

This sequence joins TRBV28 and TRBJ2-7, with 12 bases fitting TRBD2. There are 15 residues in the CDR3. The ends lost 6 bases at V and 0 bases at J; junction bases unmatched: 3. Germline V gene sequence: CDR1 MDHEN, CDR2 SYDVKM. CDR3 in amino acids: CASRRTSGISYEQYF. CDR3 DNA: TGTGCCAGCAGACGGACTAGCGGGATCTCCTACGAGCAGTACTTC.

This chain connects TRBV7-2 to TRBJ2-1; 12 nucleotides line up with TRBD2. The germline gives CDR1 SGHTA, CDR2 FQGNSA. The CDR3 extends over 15 amino acids. With V trimmed by 6 bases and J by 5 bases, 5 bases remained unmatched. CDR3 in DNA: TGTGCCAGCAGACCCGGACTAGCGGGGAACAATGAGCAGTTCTTC. Translated: CASRPGLAGNNEQFF.

The chain employs TRBV28 and TRBJ1-1; 7 positions agree with TRBD1. The CDR3 loop spans 14 amino acids. With 8 bases clipped from V and 8 bases from J, the junction kept 14 bases outside the gene matches. Germline CDR1 and CDR2: MDHEN and SYDVKM. CDR3 sequence: CASSIRQGSHEAFF. The CDR3, as DNA: TGTGCCAGCTCCATCCGACAGGGTAGTCACGAAGCTTTCTTT.

V and J are TRBV5-1 and TRBJ2-1; TRBD2 matches at 11 bases. Germline CDR1 is SGHRS and CDR2 is YFSETQ. The CDR3 loop spans 15 amino acids. V trimming: 3 bases; J trimming: 5 bases; junction bases outside the gene matches: 4. As DNA, the CDR3 is TGCGCCAGCAGCTCTCCTAGCGGGAGGAACAATGAGCAGTTCTTC. It specifies CASSSPSGRNNEQFF.

The rearrangement links TRBV5-1 to TRBJ2-7, with a weak D call TRBD2 (5 bases). V lost 5 bases, J lost 1 base, and 13 bases lay in between. This CDR3 is 14 amino acids long. Germline V gene sequence: CDR1 SGHRS, CDR2 YFSETQ. CDR3: CASRLGGSSYEQYF. DNA of the CDR3: TGCGCCAGCAGACTTGGCGGGTCGTCCTACGAGCAGTACTTC.

V gene TRBV30 combines with J gene TRBJ2-7; D is undetermined. Germline V gene data show CDR1 as GTSNPN and CDR2 as SVGIG (reference sequence). The CDR3 sequence is 16 residues long. V gave up 4 bases and J gave up 0 bases, with 19 bases separating them. CDR3 loop: CAWNSDVGKSSYEQYF. Written as DNA, the CDR3 is TGTGCCTGGAACTCCGATGTCGGTAAGAGCTCCTACGAGCAGTACTTC. Drawing the rest from reference TRBV30 and TRBJ2-7, the complete variable domain is SQTIHQWPATLVQPVGSPLSLECTVEGTSNPNLYWYRQAAGRGLQLLFYSVGIGQISSEVPQNLSASRPQDRQFILSSKKLLLSDSGFYLCAWNSDVGKSSYEQYFGPGTRLTVT.

This chain uses TRBV27 with TRBJ2-7; 9 nucleotides agree with TRBD1. Trimming at V came to 3 bases and at J to 4 bases, leaving 4 bases not matched to a gene. Germline CDR1 and CDR2: MNHEY and SMNVEV (reference sequence). The CDR3 length is 14 residues. The CDR3 sequence is CASSFVTGGYEQYF. The CDR3 nucleotides are TGTGCCAGCAGTTTCGTGACAGGGGGTTACGAGCAGTACTTC.

The rearrangement joins TRBV5-1 to TRBJ2-7; possibly TRBD2 for D (6 bases). CDR1 is SGHRS, CDR2 YFSETQ, per germline. Trimming removed 4 bases from V and 2 bases from J, with 13 bases in between. The CDR3 runs to 14 residues. CDR3 region: CASSDGGVPYEQYF. CDR3 in DNA: TGCGCCAGCAGCGATGGCGGGGTCCCCTACGAGCAGTACTTC.

This clone has a single count. This CDR3 reads CASSGTVNEKLFF. DNA of the CDR3: TGTGCCAGCAGTGGGACAGTTAATGAAAAACTGTTTTTT. This rearrangement joins TRBV28 to TRBJ1-4; 7 bases line up with TRBD1. CDR3 length: 13 residues. After removal of 5 bases from V and 4 bases from J, the junction contained 1 base not matched to a gene. Germline V gives CDR1 MDHEN, CDR2 SYDVKM.

V is TRBV10-2 and J is TRBJ2-5; no clear D. This CDR3 region has 14 residues. Germline-derived CDR1 and CDR2 are WSHSY and SAAADI. V was cut by 3 bases and J by 2 bases, with 10 bases left in between. The CDR3 loop is CASSERVFQETQYF. The CDR3, as DNA: TGCGCCAGCAGTGAACGGGTGTTTCAAGAGACCCAGTACTTC.